Included here is one T cell receptor beta chain sequence, with context. The junction departs from the called germline gene at one end, perhaps through a read error. Germline V CDR1 and CDR2: SGHRS, YFSETQ. CDR3 length equals 15 residues. Using immunoSEQ multiplex PCR, the repertoire was profiled, and TCRdb retains in-frame clones only, with some absent. Of hundreds of thousands of clones listed, around 83% were seen once; the top ten hold approximately 13%. The data belong to a study of blood T cell repertoires in COVID-19. Sequencing was done on a sample of peripheral blood. V usage is TRBV5-1 and J usage is TRBJ1-2, with D possibly TRBD1 on 5 matching bases. The sequence was collected from a woman aged 55-69 years with active or convalescent COVID-19. CDR3 DNA sequence: TGCGCCAGCAGCTTGGGACAGTCATCTAACCATGGCTACACCTTC. Amino acid sequence: CASSLGQSSNHGYTF.